This T cell receptor (beta chain) derives from a study of shared clonotypes between healthy human individuals. Notes on the study in general: In general, naive subsets displayed greater estimated richness than memory subsets did.

The naive CD8 subset, CD45RO-negative cells positively selected for CCR7, excluded terminally differentiated effector memory CD45RA+ cells. Points on this clone: Its antigen is as yet unknown.

V lost 7 bases to trimming and J lost 9 bases; unmatched junction nucleotides: 17. The CDR3 extends over 16 amino acids. CDR1 and CDR2 from the germline V gene are MNHEY and SMNVEV (reference sequence). Generated by immunoSEQ multiplex PCR, the TCRdb table keeps only in-frame clones and is missing some. The data contain about 2.1 million clones, around 95% of them seen just once; the ten biggest clones take up about 1.7%. The V call is TRBV27, the J call TRBJ2-1; 8 nucleotides align to TRBD1. This TCR came from a man aged 18-30 years in good health. Some clones in this sample may be carry-over from other donors' samples. The sequenced material came from naive CD8+ T cells from PBMCs. As DNA, the CDR3 is TGTGCCAGCAACCTCTCCCCTGGGACAGGCCGTGGTGAGCAGTTCTTC. Its translation is CASNLSPGTGRGEQFF.